These 17 T cell receptor beta chains were sequenced from one sample in a study of control samples from healthy donors and cancer patients. Some clones are missing from TCRdb's copy, which holds only in-frame ones; the method was immunoSEQ multiplex PCR. There are tens of thousands of clones in the sample; around 84% occur only once, and approximately 15% lies in the top ten. The sequencing input was blood. Receptors were obtained from a man aged 50 or older in good health.

The chain recombines TRBV2 with TRBJ1-1; D may be TRBD1 (5 bases). Trimming left V 6 bases short and J 3 bases short, with 11 bases between. From germline, CDR1 is SNHLY and CDR2 FYNNEI. The length of the CDR3 is 13 residues. The CDR3 bases are TGTGCCAGCAGGCAAGGGGTTTACACTGAAGCTTTCTTT. Residues: CASRQGVYTEAFF.

The V call is TRBV28, the J call TRBJ2-1, with unresolved D. CDR1 and CDR2 from the germline V gene are MDHEN and SYDVKM. The V end was cut by 5 bases, the J end by 10 bases, with 12 bases between. The CDR3 extends over 12 amino acids. The CDR3 spells CASSRLVGEQFF. In nucleotides, the CDR3 is TGTGCCAGCAGTCGATTGGTGGGGGAGCAGTTCTTC.

The chain recombines TRBV4-2 with TRBJ1-1; D unclear. The CDR3 has 15 residues. CDR1 LGHNA and CDR2 YNFKEQ come from the germline V gene. Deletions cut 0 bases from V and 3 bases from J, with 11 bases between. CDR3 sequence (DNA): TGTGCCAGCAGCCAAGACTCGGGTGGGGACACTGAAGCTTTCTTT. It yields the protein CASSQDSGGDTEAFF.

V gene TRBV5-1 combines with J gene TRBJ2-5, with 7 positions matching TRBD2. The CDR3 length is 13 residues. V was clipped by 6 bases and J by 5 bases; unmatched bases: 7. Per the germline V gene, CDR1 is SGHRS and CDR2 is YFSETQ. The CDR3 loop is CASTSGMVETQYF. DNA of the CDR3: TGCGCCAGCACAAGCGGGATGGTGGAGACCCAGTACTTC.

The rearrangement uses TRBV10-3 and TRBJ2-5, with 8 positions matching TRBD2. Germline V gene sequence: CDR1 ENHRY, CDR2 SYGVKD. This CDR3 comprises 16 residues. The trim removed 2 bases at V and 5 bases at J, leaving 10 bases unmatched. The CDR3 reads CAISEPFLAGRETQYF. In DNA, the CDR3 is TGTGCCATCAGTGAGCCCTTTTTAGCGGGAAGGGAGACCCAGTACTTC.

This rearrangement joins TRBV25-1 to TRBJ1-1; 9 bases align to TRBD1. The CDR3 sequence is 15 residues long. V lost 5 bases and J lost 0; bases outside the gene matches: 4. CDR1 is MGHDK, CDR2 SYGVNS, per germline. Here the CDR3 DNA reads TGTGCCAGCAGTACGGGACAGGGTTTGAACACTGAAGCTTTCTTT. The encoded protein is CASSTGQGLNTEAFF.

The chain recombines TRBV2 with TRBJ2-1; D ambiguous. There are 14 residues in the CDR3. Trimming removed 6 bases from V and 0 bases from J, with 9 bases in between. Germline-derived CDR1 and CDR2 are SNHLY and FYNNEI. CDR3 residues: CASSRMSSYNEQFF. For the CDR3, the DNA is TGTGCCAGCAGCCGAATGAGCTCCTACAATGAGCAGTTCTTC.

This chain connects TRBV5-1 to TRBJ2-7; TRBD2 agrees at 7 bases. Germline V gives CDR1 SGHRS, CDR2 YFSETQ. This CDR3 has 14 amino acids. The ends lost 3 bases at V and 9 bases at J; junction bases unmatched: 12. As DNA, the CDR3 is TGCGCCAGCAGCTCGGAGCGGGATAGCGGTACGCAGTACTTC. Its protein product is CASSSERDSGTQYF.

The rearrangement uses TRBV28 and TRBJ1-1; 8 bases are a match to TRBD1. Germline V CDR1 and CDR2: MDHEN, SYDVKM. V shed 5 bases and J 3 bases; nucleotides not matched to a gene: 8. This CDR3 is 15 amino acids long. This CDR3 is CASSPYRGVDTEAFF. In nucleotides, the CDR3 is TGTGCCAGCAGTCCTTACAGGGGGGTTGACACTGAAGCTTTCTTT.

The sample holds a few counts of this clone. This chain connects TRBV5-1 to TRBJ2-5; TRBD2 agrees at 10 bases. Germline loops: CDR1 SGHRS, CDR2 YFSETQ. The CDR3 length is 15 residues. Unmatched junction bases numbered 6, after V lost 3 bases and J lost 4 bases. The CDR3 coding sequence is TGCGCCAGCAGCTCGATCGTAGCGGGAGGAGAGACCCAGTACTTC. Amino acids: CASSSIVAGGETQYF. The full variable domain, completed using reference TRBV5-1 and TRBJ2-5, is KAGVTQTPRYLIKTRGQQVTLSCSPISGHRSVSWYQQTPGQGLQFLFEYFSETQRNKGNFPGRFSGRQFSNSRSEMNVSTLELGDSALYLCASSSIVAGGETQYFGPGTRLLVL.

V and J are TRBV5-1 and TRBJ2-1, with 7 bases matching TRBD2. The CDR3 spans 13 residues. Germline V lookup: CDR1 SGHRS, CDR2 YFSETQ. Trimming removed 6 bases from V and 8 bases from J; junction bases left unmatched: 8. The CDR3 bases are TGCGCCAGCACTGCAACAGCGGGACATGAGCAGTTCTTC. Protein: CASTATAGHEQFF.

As DNA, the CDR3 is TGTGCCAGCCGGAGGGGGACATCCTACAATCAGCCCCAGCATTTT. Protein product: CASRRGTSYNQPQHF. This chain uses TRBV19 with TRBJ1-5; the D gene is possibly TRBD1 (6 bases). Trimming left V 9 bases short and J 3 bases short, with 18 bases between. Germline-derived CDR1 and CDR2 are LNHDA and SQIVND (reference sequence). This CDR3 spans 15 amino acids.

The genes are TRBV4-2 and TRBJ1-1; TRBD1 matches 11 bases. Germline CDR1 is LGHNA and CDR2 is YNFKEQ. V shed 4 bases, J shed 1 base, and the junction held 8 bases outside the gene matches. This CDR3 contains 17 residues. CDR3 sequence reads: CASSPPGQGVGNTEAFF. The CDR3 DNA reads TGTGCCAGCAGCCCCCCGGGACAGGGGGTGGGGAACACTGAAGCTTTCTTT.

The sample holds many counts of this clone. The chain uses TRBV6-2 or TRBV6-3 and TRBJ2-6; D is undetermined. Deletions cut 5 bases from V and 0 bases from J, with 8 bases between. Germline loops: CDR1 MNHEY, CDR2 SVGEGT. CDR3 size: 15 residues. The CDR3 region is CASSPVTSGANVLTF. CDR3 DNA: TGTGCCAGCAGTCCAGTGACCTCTGGGGCCAACGTCCTGACTTTC.

This clone was seen a single time. The chain is built from TRBV7-2 and TRBJ2-3; 7 nucleotides line up with TRBD1. This CDR3 spans 15 amino acids. The ends lost 5 bases at V and 10 bases at J; junction bases unmatched: 15. Germline lookup yields CDR1 SGHTA and CDR2 FQGNSA. For the CDR3, the DNA is TGTGCCAGCAGCGCGAGATACCGGGACCAGGGGGCGCAGTATTTT. Translation gives CASSARYRDQGAQYF.

This chain links TRBV7-9 with TRBJ2-1, with 10 bases matching TRBD2. Per the germline V gene, CDR1 is SEHNR and CDR2 is FQNEAQ (reference sequence). This CDR3 is 16 amino acids long. Losses at the gene ends were 0 bases for V and 7 bases for J; bases not matched to a gene: 6. The CDR3 protein is CASSLAQSGRGNEQFF. CDR3 coding DNA: TGTGCCAGCAGCTTAGCGCAAAGCGGGAGGGGGAATGAGCAGTTCTTC. The whole variable domain, remainder taken from reference TRBV7-9 and TRBJ2-1, is DTGVSQNPRHKITKRGQNVTFRCDPISEHNRLYWYRQTLGQGPEFLTYFQNEAQLEKSRLLSDRFSAERPKGSFSTLEIQRTEQGDSAMYLCASSLAQSGRGNEQFFGPGTRLTVL.

The rearrangement links TRBV11-3 to TRBJ2-6; unclear D gene. This CDR3 comprises 15 residues. Trimming left V 7 bases short and J 2 bases short, with 12 bases between. The V gene's germline CDR1 is SGHNT and CDR2 YENEEA. CDR3 loop: CASTHRSTGANVLTF. CDR3 coding DNA: TGTGCCAGCACGCACCGGTCGACTGGGGCCAACGTCCTGACTTTC.